This TCR beta chain appears in the sequencing data of a study of OX40 agonist ivuxolimab in advanced cancers. Only one count was recorded for this clone. The antigen remains unidentified. The CDR3 has 12 residues. Looked up from germline, CDR1 is MNHEY and CDR2 is SVGAGI. The V gene lost 7 bases and the J gene lost 5 bases, with 10 bases spanning the gap. Using immunoSEQ multiplex PCR, the repertoire was profiled, and TCRdb retains in-frame clones only, with some absent. The sample lists about 64,000 clones; around 84% were seen once. Overall study findings and caveats: Relative to CD4+, CD8+ T cells held more expanded clones on average.

The gene calls are TRBV6-5 and TRBJ2-3; D gene ambiguous. This receptor was taken from an adult with an advanced solid tumor such as melanoma, head and neck, liver or kidney cancer. The source was CD4+ or CD8+ T cells sorted from blood, collected in a trial of the OX40 agonist ivuxolimab. CDR3 sequence reads: CASTGKLDTQYF. The CDR3 DNA is TGTGCCAGCACCGGTAAACTAGATACGCAGTATTTT.